Listed below are T cell receptor beta chains from one sample, sequenced in a study of T-cell memory formation after mild COVID-19. TCRdb re-analysed the 5' RACE reads in MiXCR, keeping a single row per CDR3 protein. The table shows around 420,000 distinct CDR3 sequences, with less than 25% occurring only once. Sample: PBMCs or a T cell subset sorted from them (not recorded which). These receptors came from an adult woman who had mild COVID-19 (a few samples of this study predate the infection). Cell type and time point are not known. The CDR3 runs from the conserved cysteine through the conserved F or W. Fields, in order: D gene, J gene, clone size, V gene, CDR3 DNA, CDR3 protein. D genes are given only for firm matches. Part of the rows lack a size; the others show once, few, many or a class for expanded clones.

D gene: TRBD1; J gene: TRBJ1-1; clone size: -; V gene: TRBV5-1; CDR3 DNA: TGCGCCAGCAGCGGACAGGGGCCCCAGTGGATGAACACTGAAGCTTTCTTT; CDR3 protein: CASSGQGPQWMNTEAFF
D gene: -; J gene: TRBJ2-7; clone size: few; V gene: TRBV6-1; CDR3 DNA: TGTGCCAGCAGTAGTGAAGAGGGGTCAGGCCACGAGCAGTACTTC; CDR3 protein: CASSSEEGSGHEQYF
D gene: -; J gene: TRBJ2-4; clone size: -; V gene: TRBV7-6; CDR3 DNA: TGTGCCAGCAGCTCGGAGGGTGGCGGCATTCAGTACTTC; CDR3 protein: CASSSEGGGIQYF
D gene: -; J gene: TRBJ2-3; clone size: few; V gene: TRBV7-3; CDR3 DNA: TGTGCCAGCAGCTTAATGTCTACCCCCCGCCAGCCGTACACAGATACGCAGTATTTT; CDR3 protein: CASSLMSTPRQPYTDTQYF
D gene: TRBD2; J gene: TRBJ2-5; clone size: few; V gene: TRBV7-9; CDR3 DNA: TGTGCCAGCAGTCCCGGACTAGCGGGGGGGCTGGAGACCCAGTACTTC; CDR3 protein: CASSPGLAGGLETQYF
D gene: TRBD1; J gene: TRBJ2-7; clone size: -; V gene: TRBV10-3; CDR3 DNA: TGTGCCATCACCCGGCCAGGGGGATACGAGCAGTACTTC; CDR3 protein: CAITRPGGYEQYF
D gene: -; J gene: TRBJ1-3; clone size: few; V gene: TRBV24-1; CDR3 DNA: TGTGCCACCAGTGCAGGCCTTGGAAACACCATATATTTT; CDR3 protein: CATSAGLGNTIYF
D gene: -; J gene: TRBJ2-1; clone size: few; V gene: TRBV7-3; CDR3 DNA: TGTGCCAGCAGCGGGTCTGGCCTTAGCGCGGGTGAGCAGTTCTTC; CDR3 protein: CASSGSGLSAGEQFF
D gene: TRBD2; J gene: TRBJ2-1; clone size: few; V gene: TRBV15; CDR3 DNA: TGTGCCACCAGCAGGAAGCGGGAGGCCGATGAGCAGTTCTTC; CDR3 protein: CATSRKREADEQFF
D gene: -; J gene: TRBJ2-7; clone size: -; V gene: TRBV5-1; CDR3 DNA: TGCGCCAGCAGCCTGAGCAACAGTTTTGGCGGAGAGCAGTACTTC; CDR3 protein: CASSLSNSFGGEQYF
D gene: TRBD1; J gene: TRBJ2-2; clone size: few; V gene: TRBV24-1; CDR3 DNA: TGTGCCACCAGTGATTTGTGGACAGGGGACGGGGAGCTGTTTTTT; CDR3 protein: CATSDLWTGDGELFF
D gene: TRBD2; J gene: TRBJ2-7; clone size: few; V gene: TRBV7-8; CDR3 DNA: TGTGCCAGCAGCTTCTCTCTCGGCGGGAGGGCCACCTACGAGCAGTACTTC; CDR3 protein: CASSFSLGGRATYEQYF
D gene: -; J gene: TRBJ1-2; clone size: few; V gene: TRBV5-1; CDR3 DNA: TGCGCCAGCAGCGGGCAGGGTGGTGGCTACACCTTC; CDR3 protein: CASSGQGGGYTF
D gene: -; J gene: TRBJ2-5; clone size: few; V gene: TRBV5-1; CDR3 DNA: TGCGCCAGCAGTTCGGGCTACGATAAAGAGACCCAGTACTTC; CDR3 protein: CASSSGYDKETQYF
D gene: -; J gene: TRBJ2-5; clone size: -; V gene: TRBV7-9; CDR3 DNA: TGTGCCAGCAGCCCCGGACAGGTGGGGGGTGACCGCCGTACACAAGAGACCCAGTACTTC; CDR3 protein: CASSPGQVGGDRRTQETQYF
D gene: -; J gene: TRBJ2-7; clone size: -; V gene: TRBV24-1; CDR3 DNA: TGTGCCACCAGTGACTCCAGCTCCTACGAGCAGTACTTC; CDR3 protein: CATSDSSSYEQYF